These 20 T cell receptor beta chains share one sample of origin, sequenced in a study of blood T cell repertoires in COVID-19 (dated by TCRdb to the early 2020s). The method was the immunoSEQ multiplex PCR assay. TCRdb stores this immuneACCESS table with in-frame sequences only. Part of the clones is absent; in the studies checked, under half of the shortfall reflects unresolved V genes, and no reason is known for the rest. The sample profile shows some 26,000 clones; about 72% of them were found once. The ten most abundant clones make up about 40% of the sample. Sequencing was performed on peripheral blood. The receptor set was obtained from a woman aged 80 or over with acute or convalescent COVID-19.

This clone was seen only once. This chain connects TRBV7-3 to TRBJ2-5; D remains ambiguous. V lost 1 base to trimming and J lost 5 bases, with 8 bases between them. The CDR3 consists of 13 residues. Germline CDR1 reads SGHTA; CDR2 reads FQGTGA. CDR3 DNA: TGTGCCAGCAGCTTAAACTCCGGGGAGACCCAGTACTTC. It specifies CASSLNSGETQYF. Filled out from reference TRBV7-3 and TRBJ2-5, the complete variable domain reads GAGVSQTPSNKVTEKGKYVELRCDPISGHTALYWYRQSLGQGPEFLIYFQGTGAADDSGLPNDRFFAVRPEGSVSTLKIQRTERGDSAVYLCASSLNSGETQYFGPGTRLLVL.

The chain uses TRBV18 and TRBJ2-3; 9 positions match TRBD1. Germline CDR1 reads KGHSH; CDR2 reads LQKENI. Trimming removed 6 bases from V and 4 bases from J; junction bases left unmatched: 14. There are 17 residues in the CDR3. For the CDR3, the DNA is TGTGCCAGCTCGCCCTCCCCGGGACAGGGCTCAGCAGATACGCAGTATTTT. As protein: CASSPSPGQGSADTQYF.

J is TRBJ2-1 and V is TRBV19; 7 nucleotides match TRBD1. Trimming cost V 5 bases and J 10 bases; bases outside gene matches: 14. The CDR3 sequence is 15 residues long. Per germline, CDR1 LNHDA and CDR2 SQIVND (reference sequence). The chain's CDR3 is CASSADRVLGLEQFF. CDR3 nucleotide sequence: TGTGCCAGTAGTGCCGACAGGGTTTTGGGTTTAGAGCAGTTCTTC.

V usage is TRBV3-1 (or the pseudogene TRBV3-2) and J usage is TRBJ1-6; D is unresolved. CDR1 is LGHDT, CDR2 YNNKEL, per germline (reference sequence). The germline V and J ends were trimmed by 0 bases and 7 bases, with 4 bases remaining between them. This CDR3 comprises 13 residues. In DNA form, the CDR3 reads TGTGCCAGCAGCCAAGATCTGAATTCACCCCTCCACTTT. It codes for CASSQDLNSPLHF.

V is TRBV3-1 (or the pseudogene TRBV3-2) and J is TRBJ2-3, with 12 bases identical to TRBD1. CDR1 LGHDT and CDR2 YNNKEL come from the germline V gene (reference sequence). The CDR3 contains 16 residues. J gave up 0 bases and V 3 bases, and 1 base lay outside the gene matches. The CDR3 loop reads CASSQGQGASTDTQYF. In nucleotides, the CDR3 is TGTGCCAGCAGCCAGGGACAGGGGGCTAGCACAGATACGCAGTATTTT.

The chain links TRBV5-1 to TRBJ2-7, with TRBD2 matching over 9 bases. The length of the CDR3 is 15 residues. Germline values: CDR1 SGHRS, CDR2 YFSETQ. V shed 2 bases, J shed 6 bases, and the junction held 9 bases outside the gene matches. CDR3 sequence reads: CASSFFSGSQGEQYF. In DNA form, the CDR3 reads TGCGCCAGCAGCTTCTTTAGCGGGAGCCAGGGCGAGCAGTACTTC. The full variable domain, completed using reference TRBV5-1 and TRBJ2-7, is KAGVTQTPRYLIKTRGQQVTLSCSPISGHRSVSWYQQTPGQGLQFLFEYFSETQRNKGNFPGRFSGRQFSNSRSEMNVSTLELGDSALYLCASSFFSGSQGEQYFGPGTRLTVT.

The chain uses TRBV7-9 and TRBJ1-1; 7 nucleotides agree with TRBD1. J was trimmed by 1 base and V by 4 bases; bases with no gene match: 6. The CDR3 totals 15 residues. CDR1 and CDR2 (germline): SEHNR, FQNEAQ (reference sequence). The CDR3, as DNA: TGTGCCAGCAGCTCAACAGGGGAGGCGAACACTGAAGCTTTCTTT. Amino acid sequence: CASSSTGEANTEAFF.

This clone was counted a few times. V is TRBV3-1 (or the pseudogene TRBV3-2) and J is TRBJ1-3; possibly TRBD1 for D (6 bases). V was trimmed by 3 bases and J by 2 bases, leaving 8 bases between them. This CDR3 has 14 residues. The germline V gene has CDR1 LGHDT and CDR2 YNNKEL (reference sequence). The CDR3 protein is CASSHPGAGNTIYF. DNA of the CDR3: TGTGCCAGCAGCCATCCAGGGGCTGGAAACACCATATATTTT.

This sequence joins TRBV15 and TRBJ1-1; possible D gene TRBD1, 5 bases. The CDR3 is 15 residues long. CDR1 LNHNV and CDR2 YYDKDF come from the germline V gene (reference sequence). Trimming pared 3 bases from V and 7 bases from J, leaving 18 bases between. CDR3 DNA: TGTGCCACCAGCAGGGGAACAGCCCTAGGGGATGAAGCTTTCTTT. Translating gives CATSRGTALGDEAFF. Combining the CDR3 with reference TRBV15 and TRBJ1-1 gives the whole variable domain DAMVIQNPRYQVTQFGKPVTLSCSQTLNHNVMYWYQQKSSQAPKLLFHYYDKDFNNEADTPDNFQSRRPNTSFCFLDIRSPGLGDTAMYLCATSRGTALGDEAFFGQGTRLTVV.

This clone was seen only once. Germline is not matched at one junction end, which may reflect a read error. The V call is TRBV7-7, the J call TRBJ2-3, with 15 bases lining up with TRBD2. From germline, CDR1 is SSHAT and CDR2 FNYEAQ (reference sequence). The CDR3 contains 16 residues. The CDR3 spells CASSPGTSGGRNTQYF. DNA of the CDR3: TGTGCTAGCAGCCCGGGGACTAGCGGGGGGAGAAATACGCAGTATTTT.

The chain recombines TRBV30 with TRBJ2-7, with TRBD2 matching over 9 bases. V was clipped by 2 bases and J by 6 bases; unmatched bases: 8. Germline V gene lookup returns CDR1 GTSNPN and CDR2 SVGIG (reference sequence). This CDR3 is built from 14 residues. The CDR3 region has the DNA TGTGCCTGGAGTAAGGGACTAGCTACGTCCGAGCAGTACTTC. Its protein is CAWSKGLATSEQYF.

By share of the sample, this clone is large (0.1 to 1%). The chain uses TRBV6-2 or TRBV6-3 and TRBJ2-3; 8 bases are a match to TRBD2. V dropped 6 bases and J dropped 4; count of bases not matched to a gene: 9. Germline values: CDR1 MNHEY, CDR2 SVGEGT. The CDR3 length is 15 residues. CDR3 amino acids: CASSSNSGAPDTQYF. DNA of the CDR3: TGTGCCAGCAGCTCTAATAGCGGGGCCCCAGATACGCAGTATTTT.

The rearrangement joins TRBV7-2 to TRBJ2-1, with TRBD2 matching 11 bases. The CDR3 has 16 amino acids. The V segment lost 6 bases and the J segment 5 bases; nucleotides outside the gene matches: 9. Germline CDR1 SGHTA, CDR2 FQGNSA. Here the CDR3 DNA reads TGTGCCAGCAGGCTAACTAGCGGGGGATCCCACAATGAGCAGTTCTTC. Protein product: CASRLTSGGSHNEQFF.

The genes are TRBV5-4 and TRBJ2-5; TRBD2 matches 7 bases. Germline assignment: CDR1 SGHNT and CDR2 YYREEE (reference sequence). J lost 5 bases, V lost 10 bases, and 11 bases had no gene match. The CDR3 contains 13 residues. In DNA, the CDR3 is TGTGCCGGGGGAGGGGCGGGGGTTGAGACCCAGTACTTC. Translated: CAGGGAGVETQYF.

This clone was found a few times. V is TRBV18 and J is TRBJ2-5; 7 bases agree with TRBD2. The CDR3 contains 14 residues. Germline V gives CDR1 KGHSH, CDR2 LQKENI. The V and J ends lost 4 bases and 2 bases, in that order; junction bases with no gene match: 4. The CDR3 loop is CASSRGGVQETQYF. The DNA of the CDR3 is TGTGCCAGCTCACGGGGAGGGGTTCAAGAGACCCAGTACTTC.

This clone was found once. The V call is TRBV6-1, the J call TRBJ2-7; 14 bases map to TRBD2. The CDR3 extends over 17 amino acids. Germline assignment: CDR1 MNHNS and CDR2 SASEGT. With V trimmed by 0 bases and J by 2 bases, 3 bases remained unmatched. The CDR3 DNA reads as TGTGCCAGCAGTGAAGCGCGGGGACTAGCGGGAGCCTACGAGCAGTACTTC. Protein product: CASSEARGLAGAYEQYF.

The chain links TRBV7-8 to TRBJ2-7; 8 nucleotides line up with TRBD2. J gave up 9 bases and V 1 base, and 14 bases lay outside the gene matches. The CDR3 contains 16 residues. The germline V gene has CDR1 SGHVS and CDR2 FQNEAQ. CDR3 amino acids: CASSLERSGSEIVQYF. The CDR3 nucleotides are TGTGCCAGCAGCTTAGAGCGGAGCGGGAGCGAAATAGTGCAGTACTTC.

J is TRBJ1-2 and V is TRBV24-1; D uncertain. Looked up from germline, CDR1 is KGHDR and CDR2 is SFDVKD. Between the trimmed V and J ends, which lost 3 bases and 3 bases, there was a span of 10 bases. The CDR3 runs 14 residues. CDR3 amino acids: CATSDTQLYYGYTF. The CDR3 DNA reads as TGTGCCACCAGTGATACACAGCTTTACTATGGCTACACCTTC.

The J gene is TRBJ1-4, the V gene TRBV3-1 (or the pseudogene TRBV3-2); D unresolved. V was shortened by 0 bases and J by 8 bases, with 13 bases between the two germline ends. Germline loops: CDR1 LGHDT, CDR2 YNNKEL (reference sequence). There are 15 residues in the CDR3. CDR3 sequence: CASSQEPGLDEKLFF. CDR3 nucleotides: TGTGCCAGCAGCCAAGAGCCGGGTTTAGACGAAAAACTGTTTTTT.

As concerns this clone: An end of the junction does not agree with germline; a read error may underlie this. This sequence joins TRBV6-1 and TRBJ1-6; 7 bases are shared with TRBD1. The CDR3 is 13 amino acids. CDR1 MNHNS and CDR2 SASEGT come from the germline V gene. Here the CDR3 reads CASTEQGNSPLHF. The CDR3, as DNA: TGTGCCAGCACTGAACAGGGGAATTCACCCCTCCACTTT.